A selection of T cell receptor beta chains follows, all from one sample in a study of shared clonotypes between healthy human individuals. Libraries were prepared by immunoSEQ multiplex PCR; TCRdb keeps only in-frame clonotypes and omits some of them. Of hundreds of thousands of clones in the sample, nearly 97% are singletons; the top ten hold about 0.11%. The sequenced material came from naive CD8+ T cells sorted from blood. Source of these receptors: a woman aged 25 to 39 in good health. Both conserved end residues are part of each CDR3. Each record gives: D gene, clone size, J gene, V gene, CDR3 protein, CDR3 DNA. The D gene is left open where the match is weak. Expanded clones get a size class; other rows say once, few or many, or leave the size out.

>.|.|TRBJ2-1|TRBV7-2
CASSENLYNEQFF
TGTGCCAGCAGCGAAAACTTGTACAATGAGCAGTTCTTC
>TRBD1|.|TRBJ2-5|TRBV27
CASSFDRVGETQYF
TGTGCCAGCAGTTTCGACAGGGTGGGAGAGACCCAGTACTTC
>.|.|TRBJ2-3|TRBV30
CAWSVRVGLLSTDTQYF
TGTGCCTGGAGTGTACGGGTTGGGCTACTGAGCACAGATACGCAGTATTTT
>.|.|TRBJ2-7|TRBV27
CASSLARGVSYEQYF
TGTGCCAGCAGTTTAGCAAGGGGGGTCTCCTACGAGCAGTACTTC
>TRBD1|.|TRBJ1-1|TRBV7-2
CASSLVTGRTEAFF
TGTGCCAGCAGCTTGGTGACAGGGCGGACTGAAGCTTTCTTT
>.|.|TRBJ1-2|TRBV28
CASSLAGDYGYTF
TGTGCCAGCAGTTTAGCTGGTGACTATGGCTACACCTTC
>TRBD2|once|TRBJ2-5|TRBV27
CASSFRRGGETQYF
TGTGCCAGCAGTTTTAGGCGGGGGGGGGAGACCCAGTACTTC
>.|.|TRBJ2-7|TRBV6-5
CASSPGWGYEQYF
TGTGCCAGCAGTCCCGGGTGGGGCTACGAGCAGTACTTC
>TRBD1|once|TRBJ1-2|TRBV4-1
CASSQGRDSAYSNYGYTF
TGCGCCAGCAGCCAAGGCCGGGACAGTGCCTATTCTAACTATGGCTACACCTTC
>.|.|TRBJ1-5|TRBV27
CASSLLGEGVNQPQHF
TGTGCCAGCAGTTTATTGGGGGAAGGAGTCAATCAGCCCCAGCATTTT
>.|.|TRBJ2-3|TRBV27
CASSFTFFRSFTDTQYF
TGTGCCAGCAGTTTTACGTTCTTCCGCAGTTTCACAGATACGCAGTATTTT
>.|.|TRBJ1-2|TRBV6-5
CASSYSLREGYGYTF
TGTGCCAGCAGTTACTCCTTAAGGGAGGGCTATGGCTACACCTTC
>.|.|TRBJ1-1|TRBV30
CAWSVSGGGNTEAFF
TGTGCCTGGAGTGTCAGTGGCGGCGGGAACACTGAAGCTTTCTTT
>.|.|TRBJ1-3|TRBV7-8
CASSLRPTLGASGNTIYF
TGTGCCAGCAGCCTGAGGCCGACTTTAGGGGCCTCTGGAAACACCATATATTTT
>.|.|TRBJ1-4|TRBV4-1
CASSQDKGMGEKLFF
TGCGCCAGCAGCCAAGATAAGGGGATGGGGGAAAAACTGTTTTTT
>.|.|TRBJ2-1|TRBV19
CASSIREPYNEQFF
TGTGCCAGTAGTATAAGGGAACCTTACAATGAGCAGTTCTTC
>TRBD1|.|TRBJ2-3|TRBV4-1
CASSQEGQAGTDTQYF
TGCGCCAGCAGCCAAGAGGGACAGGCAGGCACAGATACGCAGTATTTT
>.|.|TRBJ1-4|TRBV5-4
CASSLDQGPANEKLFF
TGTGCCAGCAGCTTGGACCAAGGGCCAGCGAATGAAAAACTGTTTTTT
>.|.|TRBJ2-5|TRBV9
CASSVDGETQYF
TGTGCCAGCAGCGTCGACGGAGAGACCCAGTACTTC
>TRBD1|.|TRBJ2-1|TRBV27
CASSGTGGNEQFF
TGTGCCAGCAGCGGGACAGGGGGGAATGAGCAGTTCTTC
>TRBD1|.|TRBJ1-5|TRBV7-9
CASSPQGAGNQPQHF
TGTGCCAGCAGCCCACAGGGGGCAGGCAATCAGCCCCAGCATTTT
>.|.|TRBJ2-3|TRBV19
CASSNTESTDTQYF
TGTGCCAGTAGTAACACCGAATCCACAGATACGCAGTATTTT
>.|.|TRBJ2-5|TRBV4-2
CASSLGTEGQETQYF
TGTGCCAGCAGCCTCGGGACGGAGGGGCAAGAGACCCAGTACTTC
>.|once|TRBJ1-5|TRBV2
CASNMNNQPQHF
TGTGCCAGCAATATGAATAATCAGCCCCAGCATTTT
>TRBD1|.|TRBJ1-1|TRBV27
CASSPLTGVNTEAFF
TGTGCCAGCAGCCCTTTGACAGGGGTGAACACTGAAGCTTTCTTT
>.|.|TRBJ2-2|TRBV27
CASTSAPTGTGELFF
TGTGCCAGCACGTCGGCGCCCACGGGCACCGGGGAGCTGTTTTTT
>.|.|TRBJ2-7|TRBV6-5
CASSYHNRADEQYF
TGTGCCAGCAGTTACCACAACAGGGCCGACGAGCAGTACTTC
>.|.|TRBJ2-1|TRBV29-1
CSVVGIGYNEQFF
TGCAGCGTTGTTGGAATCGGTTACAATGAGCAGTTCTTC
>TRBD1|.|TRBJ2-7|TRBV7-9
CASSRDRGEQYF
TGTGCCAGCAGCAGAGACAGGGGCGAGCAGTACTTC
>.|.|TRBJ2-7|TRBV27
CASSTRNHEQYF
TGTGCCAGCAGCACCCGAAATCACGAGCAGTACTTC
>.|.|TRBJ1-5|TRBV6-5
CASSYRESNQPQHF
TGTGCCAGCAGTTATCGGGAGAGCAATCAGCCCCAGCATTTT
>.|few|TRBJ1-5|TRBV6-1
CASSEGIRAQPQHF
TGTGCCAGCAGCGAGGGAATCAGGGCTCAGCCCCAGCATTTT
>.|.|TRBJ1-5|TRBV5-8
CASSLVRQPQHF
TGTGCCAGCAGCTTGGTCCGGCAGCCCCAGCATTTT
>.|.|TRBJ2-6|TRBV28
CAALSGANVLTF
TGTGCCGCTCTATCTGGGGCCAACGTCCTGACTTTC
>.|.|TRBJ2-5|TRBV7-9
CASSGETETQYF
TGTGCCAGCAGCGGGGAGACGGAGACCCAGTACTTC
>.|.|TRBJ2-1|TRBV28
CASSLIGRNNEQFF
TGTGCCAGCAGTCTGATTGGGAGGAACAATGAGCAGTTCTTC
>TRBD1|.|TRBJ1-2|TRBV6-1
CASSEVTRQGVYGYTF
TGTGCCAGCAGTGAAGTTACGAGACAGGGGGTCTATGGCTACACCTTC
>TRBD2|.|TRBJ2-7|TRBV10-3
CAISDLTSGNYEQYF
TGTGCCATCAGTGATTTGACTAGCGGTAACTACGAGCAGTACTTC
>.|few|TRBJ1-1|TRBV11-3
CASSLTVNTEAFF
TGTGCCAGCAGCTTGACGGTGAACACTGAAGCTTTCTTT
>.|.|TRBJ2-1|TRBV6-5
CASSQGNEQFF
TGTGCCAGCAGTCAGGGAAATGAGCAGTTCTTC
>.|.|TRBJ2-7|TRBV5-8
CASIAMGALNEQYF
TGTGCCAGCATCGCCATGGGGGCGCTTAACGAGCAGTACTTC
>TRBD1|.|TRBJ1-1|TRBV11-2
CASSFQKGQSPNTEAFF
TGTGCCAGCAGCTTCCAAAAGGGACAGTCTCCGAACACTGAAGCTTTCTTT
>.|.|TRBJ1-1|TRBV19
CASSIGAEMNTEAFF
TGTGCCAGTAGTATAGGGGCAGAGATGAACACTGAAGCTTTCTTT
>.|.|TRBJ2-1|TRBV7-9
CASSPLGGDLDEQFF
TGTGCCAGCAGCCCACTTGGGGGCGATTTAGATGAGCAGTTCTTC
>.|.|TRBJ2-1|TRBV4-1
CASSQIGRGRGEHNEQFF
TGCGCCAGCAGCCAAATTGGTAGGGGGAGGGGGGAACACAATGAGCAGTTCTTC
>.|.|TRBJ2-2|TRBV6-1
CASSEDPGTVVGELFF
TGTGCCAGCAGTGAAGACCCCGGGACTGTTGTCGGGGAGCTGTTTTTT
>TRBD1|.|TRBJ1-2|TRBV28
CASSLGQGARGYTF
TGTGCCAGCAGTTTGGGGCAGGGGGCGCGAGGCTACACCTTC
>.|.|TRBJ2-7|TRBV4-1
CASSQLGQEQYF
TGCGCCAGCAGCCAACTAGGACAGGAGCAGTACTTC
>.|.|TRBJ2-3|TRBV5-6
CASSLATDTQYF
TGTGCCAGCAGCTTGGCCACAGATACGCAGTATTTT
>TRBD2|.|TRBJ2-2|TRBV13
CASSLPSGGPTGELFF
TGTGCCAGCAGCTTGCCTAGCGGAGGCCCCACCGGGGAGCTGTTTTTT
>.|.|TRBJ1-5|TRBV28
CASRTQGHSNQPQHF
TGTGCCAGCAGGACCCAGGGACATAGCAATCAGCCCCAGCATTTT
>.|.|TRBJ2-7|TRBV5-1
CASSLNKHEQYF
TGCGCCAGCAGCCTTAATAAGCACGAGCAGTACTTC
>.|.|TRBJ2-2|TRBV27
CASSPSGRGGELFF
TGTGCCAGCAGTCCATCAGGGCGCGGCGGGGAGCTGTTTTTT
>TRBD1|.|TRBJ2-1|TRBV5-1
CASSLGQGPNEQFF
TGCGCCAGCAGCTTAGGACAGGGCCCCAATGAGCAGTTCTTC
>.|.|TRBJ1-5|TRBV6-1
CASSGPDVSNQPQHF
TGTGCCAGCAGCGGGCCAGACGTTAGCAATCAGCCCCAGCATTTT
>.|once|TRBJ2-1|TRBV9
CASSAGTHSYNEQFF
TGTGCCAGCAGCGCCGGGACACACTCCTACAATGAGCAGTTCTTC
>TRBD1|.|TRBJ1-5|TRBV4-1
CASSRGQGAQPQHF
TGCGCCAGCAGCCGCGGACAGGGGGCTCAGCCCCAGCATTTT
>.|.|TRBJ2-7|TRBV14
CASSQSMAGLTTYEQYF
TGTGCCAGCAGCCAGTCTATGGCGGGACTTACCACCTACGAGCAGTACTTC
>.|.|TRBJ2-2|TRBV5-1
CASSFGGELFF
TGCGCCAGCAGCTTCGGCGGGGAGCTGTTTTTT